The TCR beta chain under discussion was sequenced for a study of cytomegalovirus exposure and HLA in healthy donors (dated by TCRdb to about 2017). Study-wide context: In an earlier analysis of around 540 of the donors, approximately 300 Gb of sequence data and 90 million to 120 million unique TCR beta sequences from about 180 million T cells were reported. HLA typing included class I and class II loci at four-digit resolution. Alongside the repertoire data, information on donor age, sex, ethnicity and CMV serostatus was compiled. Roughly 300 gigabases of sequencing data and 75 million to 85 million unique TCR sequences made up an early release that covered under 750 HLA-typed donors. The number of typed donors differed by locus: about 629-630 for A, B, C, DRB1 and DQB1; about 520 for DQA1; approximately 600 for DPA1; and 450 to 480 for DPB1. Among the roughly 430 genotyped donors, approximately 76% belonged to the genetic ancestry cluster associated with self-reported Caucasian donors. Genome-wide SNP genotypes for about three fifths of the 666 donors were used in a later genetic analysis, which treated that subset as a discovery cohort. On average, around 230,000 unique TCR beta nucleotide sequences were sequenced per donor among 300 to 500 genotyped donors of the cohort, with around 19% of those sequences being non-productive. All discovery cohort repertoires had been generated on a single sequencing platform. To predict cytomegalovirus infection status, the study combined high-throughput TCR immunosequencing, statistical association of individual TCRs with disease status, and machine learning. Rather than drawing on any new phenotypic data, the later analysis identified candidate immune exposures from TCR beta sequences and the way those sequences occurred across donors. In addition to the first cohort of 666 subjects, a separate validation cohort of approximately 130 different subjects was used. The study was designed to test whether signatures of past pathogen exposure could be identified by cataloging public T cell receptors. To study patterns of TCR occurrence, a later analysis re-analyzed previously published TCR beta repertoires from around 700 donors and added high-resolution HLA genotyping. Using immunosequencing, the study profiled T cell repertoires from about 610 subjects and related those repertoires to cytomegalovirus serostatus. Several DR-DQ haplotypes were treated as single units for association and clustering because of strong linkage in the cohort. In an earlier analysis of 587 of the donors, high-throughput TCR beta sequencing was used to judge whether each TCR beta V gene segment behaved as functional or pseudogenic.

Summary of the overall study and its limitations: In an earlier analysis of 587 of the donors, most TCR beta V segments were observed in productive rearrangements about 87% or about 30% of the time, broadly matching IMGT annotations. In both the original and validation cohorts, the classifier was reported to diagnose cytomegalovirus status with high specificity and sensitivity. According to a later analysis, most CMV-associated TCR beta chains appeared to be HLA-restricted, and the HLA associations seemed to be driven largely by CMV exposure. While some public TCRs were present in many individuals, most TCR sequences turned up only very rarely across donors. A later genetic analysis associated a missense DCLRE1C variant with V-gene and J-gene trimming of TCR beta chains, and an independent cohort replicated the association. A total of 164 TCR beta chains were listed by the study as associated with cytomegalovirus. A later genetic analysis reported fewer N-insertions in productive TCRs among donors in an Asian-associated ancestry cluster than the roughly 670-donor mean. A later analysis associated about 18,000 TCR beta sequences with specific HLA alleles at a false discovery rate of 0.05. Roughly uniform sequencing depth across donors was assumed in presence/absence analyses, although this assumption may not hold. HLA typing was unavailable for some donors at each locus, so association tests used only the typed subset. For the cohort, immune exposure information was limited to CMV serostatus. In a later analysis, TCR association rates were found to vary across HLA loci, with the most associated TCRs seen for DRB1 alleles and the fewest for HLA-C alleles. A later analysis found that HLA-associated TCR beta chains were more clonally expanded and had lower generation probabilities than equally common non-associated chains. A further reported finding was that TCR beta sequences accurately predicted the HLA-A and HLA-B alleles for most subjects in the first cohort. According to the authors, the approach could potentially be generalized to other disease states and immunological phenotypes. Linkage disequilibrium might explain the correlated functional status among segregating V segments, but an unknown experimental factor could not be ruled out. A group of highly shared sequence variants was considered likely to be a technical artifact of the sequencing pipeline. Because counts were too low, about 17 rarely observed V segments, including chromosome 9 orphons, were excluded from the earlier analysis of 587 of the donors. A few of the identified cytomegalovirus-associated TCR beta chains were confirmed in vitro to be specific for cytomegalovirus antigens. The cohort was sequenced for TCR beta chains only, and without alpha or paired-chain data the features that could be detected were limited. Assigning TCR associations to individual alleles was difficult when HLA alleles, especially DR and DQ, strongly co-occurred. According to a later analysis, parvovirus B19, influenza, CMV and Epstein-Barr virus appeared linked to several top co-occurrence clusters.

To prepare the library, the immunoSEQ multiplex PCR assay was applied. A mixture of 60 forward primers for TCR Vbeta segments and 13 reverse primers for TCR Jbeta segments was used in the multiplex PCR. The CDR3 region of rearranged TCR beta genes was amplified from genomic DNA with a multiplex PCR assay. On the Illumina HiSeq System, the amplified TCR beta libraries were sequenced as 87-base-pair reads. Processing in the source paper ran as follows. A later analysis counted about 82 million unique TCR beta chains across the 550 to 700 repertoires, and some 11 million of these chains were shared by at least two donors. Raw reads were error-corrected and collapsed into unique sequences with a nearest-neighbor algorithm that merged closely related sequences to remove PCR and sequencing errors. CDR3 sequences were aligned to IMGT reference sequences to assign V, D and J gene segments. For a sequence to be retained, a match of at least six nucleotides was required to both a V gene segment and a J gene segment. Rearrangements were classified as productive when the CDR3 lacked stop codons and remained in frame with V and J, and all other rearrangements were classified as non-productive. CDR3 was defined by IMGT convention, running from the second conserved V-encoded cysteine to the conserved J-encoded phenylalanine. In an earlier analysis of some 550 of the donors, sequences lacking an unambiguous match to a single V gene segment were excluded. In an earlier analysis of more than 500 of the donors, a V segment was called functional when productive rearrangements were above 56.7%, and segregating when the standard deviation between donors exceeded 5%. To diagnose cytomegalovirus status from the catalog of TCR beta chain sequences, a statistical classification framework was built. V and J gene assignment, in a later analysis, came from comparing TCR nucleotide sequences with IMGT/GENE-DB human TR gene sequences. Using the TCRdist pipeline, a later analysis assigned CDR3 sequences along with most-parsimonious VDJ recombination scenarios. In a later analysis, every TCR beta chain was defined by the combination of its CDR3 amino acid sequence and its V-gene family, and reads without a unique V-gene family were dropped. A later analysis removed 550 to 700 highly shared, low-generation-probability nucleotide sequences to deal with suspected cross-contamination and a sequencing artifact. In a later analysis, a clonal expansion index for each public chain was calculated from normalized within-repertoire ranks of inferred template counts. A later analysis computed generation probabilities with a VDJ recombination model fitted to out-of-frame rearrangements, and checked the results against IGoR. In a later analysis, TCR-TCR, TCR-HLA and TCR-CMV co-occurrence was scored with hypergeometric tests, and a repertoire-size bias correction was applied to TCR pairs. A later analysis estimated false discovery rates by permuting HLA or CMV assignments 20 times. A later analysis grouped co-occurring TCRs with DBSCAN, adding TCRdist sequence similarity when clustering within HLA-allele-positive subsets. For co-occurrence clustering, repertoires with fewer than 30,000 or more than 120,000 public chains were excluded, along with roughly 5 repertoires with anomalous nucleotide sharing. Held by TCRdb, this immuneACCESS table contains in-frame sequences only and omits some clones. Under half of the omission traces to an unresolved V gene where checked; the cause of the rest is unknown. The V and J calls and clone size are taken from that table; D and trimming were inferred from the DNA. The sample contains 170,000 or so clones, around four fifths of them found a single time. The top ten clones comprise around 1.9% of the sample.

Notes on this clone: It has no known antigen specificity. Qualities for individual bases were not recorded, and no much larger clone is one base off.

The cohort was made up of approximately 670 healthy bone marrow donors. At the time of sampling, every cohort member was nominally healthy, though immune exposures that went unrecorded were likely present. The donor was CMV seronegative and was included in the group of over 300 seronegative cohort members. A peripheral blood sample was collected from each donor, and TCR beta sequencing was performed on peripheral blood mononuclear cells. The Qiagen DNeasy Blood Extraction Kit was used to extract genomic DNA from the blood cell samples. Sequencing was carried out using PBMCs. The TCR sequence derives from a man aged 18 to 35 in good health and CMV-seronegative.

The nucleotide sequence reads TGTGCCAGCACTCCGGTAGGGGGTGACGAAAAACTGTTTTTT. Its translation reads: CASTPVGGDEKLFF. The sequence is built from TRBV6-5 and TRBJ1-4; TRBD1 is perhaps the D gene, given 6 matching bases. Per the germline V gene, MNHEY is the CDR1 and SVGAGI is the CDR2. From its cysteine to its phenylalanine, the CDR3 spans 14 amino acids. Left in the record is the CDR3 DNA by itself, 42 bases read in frame from the first base. Deletion took 7 bases off V and 8 bases off J, with a span of 17 bases between the germline ends.